The rows below give T cell receptor beta chains drawn from one sample of a study of blood T cell repertoires in COVID-19. Sequencing was performed with immunoSEQ multiplex PCR; in TCRdb, only in-frame clones are kept and a portion is missing. The repertoire holds approximately 390,000 clones, with 90% as singletons. Material: peripheral blood. The source is a man between 18 and 29 years old with active or convalescent COVID-19. CDR3s include the opening cysteine and the closing phenylalanine or tryptophan. D genes are given only for firm matches. Clone size, where shown, is once, few, many, or a class for clones that have expanded.

J gene: TRBJ2-3
clone size: -
CDR3 length: 15
D gene: TRBD2
V gene: TRBV11-3
CDR3 DNA: TGTGCCAGCAGCTTGACTAGCCAGCAGACAGATACGCAGTATTTT
CDR3 protein: CASSLTSQQTDTQYF

J gene: TRBJ1-2
clone size: -
CDR3 length: 13
D gene: TRBD1
V gene: TRBV3-1/TRBV3-2
CDR3 DNA: TGTGCCAGCAGCACCCGGACAGGCTATGGCTACACCTTC
CDR3 protein: CASSTRTGYGYTF

J gene: TRBJ2-2
clone size: few
CDR3 length: 13
D gene: -
V gene: TRBV7-9
CDR3 DNA: TGTGCCAGCAGTCCCAGGGTCACCGGGGAGCTGTTTTTT
CDR3 protein: CASSPRVTGELFF

J gene: TRBJ2-4
clone size: -
CDR3 length: 17
D gene: -
V gene: TRBV7-2
CDR3 DNA: TGTGCCAGCAGCTTACTGTCTCCAGCGGTAGCCAAAAACATTCAGTACTTC
CDR3 protein: CASSLLSPAVAKNIQYF

J gene: TRBJ2-3
clone size: -
CDR3 length: 16
D gene: TRBD2
V gene: TRBV4-1
CDR3 DNA: TGCGCCAGCAGCCAAGGGGGAGCGGGGGTCACAGATACGCAGTATTTT
CDR3 protein: CASSQGGAGVTDTQYF

J gene: TRBJ2-1
clone size: -
CDR3 length: 14
D gene: TRBD2
V gene: TRBV28
CDR3 DNA: TGTGCCAGCAGTAAGCGGGGGTATCGAGTTGAGCAGTTCTTC
CDR3 protein: CASSKRGYRVEQFF

J gene: TRBJ1-5
clone size: -
CDR3 length: 16
D gene: -
V gene: TRBV28
CDR3 DNA: TGTGCCAGCAGTTTATTCAGGGCAAATAGCAATCAGCCCCAGCATTTT
CDR3 protein: CASSLFRANSNQPQHF

J gene: TRBJ2-3
clone size: -
CDR3 length: 20
D gene: TRBD2
V gene: TRBV27
CDR3 DNA: TGTGCCAGCAGTCCTACTCCACCAAGGGTCATAGCGGGAAGCACAGATACGCAGTATTTT
CDR3 protein: CASSPTPPRVIAGSTDTQYF

J gene: TRBJ2-4
clone size: -
CDR3 length: 14
D gene: -
V gene: TRBV14
CDR3 DNA: TGTGCCAGCAGCCGCGGGGTAGCCAAAAACATTCAGTACTTC
CDR3 protein: CASSRGVAKNIQYF

J gene: TRBJ1-1
clone size: once
CDR3 length: 15
D gene: -
V gene: TRBV6-2/TRBV6-3
CDR3 DNA: TGTGCCAGCAGTTATCGTCGGGGGGTTTACACTGAAGCTTTCTTT
CDR3 protein: CASSYRRGVYTEAFF

J gene: TRBJ2-2
clone size: -
CDR3 length: 14
D gene: -
V gene: TRBV4-1
CDR3 DNA: TGCGCCAGCAGCCAAGTTCAGGCTACCGGGGAGCTGTTTTTT
CDR3 protein: CASSQVQATGELFF

J gene: TRBJ2-7
clone size: -
CDR3 length: 10
D gene: -
V gene: TRBV20-1
CDR3 DNA: TGCAGTGCTAGAGACCACAGGTTCTCCTTC
CDR3 protein: CSARDHRFSF

J gene: TRBJ1-2
clone size: -
CDR3 length: 14
D gene: -
V gene: TRBV9
CDR3 DNA: TGTGCCAGCAGCGCTCCGACAGCTAACTATGGCTACACCTTC
CDR3 protein: CASSAPTANYGYTF

J gene: TRBJ1-6
clone size: -
CDR3 length: 14
D gene: -
V gene: TRBV19
CDR3 DNA: TGTGCCAGTAGTATGGGAGCTCCGAATTCACCCCTCCACTTT
CDR3 protein: CASSMGAPNSPLHF

J gene: TRBJ2-3
clone size: -
CDR3 length: 13
D gene: -
V gene: TRBV9
CDR3 DNA: TGTGCCAGCAATTTCGGGAGCACAGATACGCAGTATTTT
CDR3 protein: CASNFGSTDTQYF

J gene: TRBJ1-1
clone size: once
CDR3 length: 12
D gene: -
V gene: TRBV6-5
CDR3 DNA: TGTGCCAGCAGTCGGATAGGGGCTGAAGCTTTCTTT
CDR3 protein: CASSRIGAEAFF

J gene: TRBJ2-3
clone size: -
CDR3 length: 15
D gene: -
V gene: TRBV9
CDR3 DNA: TGTGCCAGCAGCGTGTTGGAGGAGCTGACAGATACGCAGTATTTT
CDR3 protein: CASSVLEELTDTQYF

J gene: TRBJ2-1
clone size: once
CDR3 length: 14
D gene: TRBD2
V gene: TRBV28
CDR3 DNA: TGTGCCAGCAGGACTAGCGGGAGACTCAATGAGCAGTTCTTC
CDR3 protein: CASRTSGRLNEQFF

J gene: TRBJ2-7
clone size: -
CDR3 length: 14
D gene: -
V gene: TRBV10-3
CDR3 DNA: TGTGCCATCAGGGACGTGTGGTCGGAGGATCCCAGTTACTTC
CDR3 protein: CAIRDVWSEDPSYF

J gene: TRBJ2-7
clone size: few
CDR3 length: 14
D gene: -
V gene: TRBV23-1
CDR3 DNA: TGCGCCAGCAGGGGGCTATCCGAGGCCTACGAGCAGTACTTC
CDR3 protein: CASRGLSEAYEQYF

J gene: TRBJ2-3
clone size: -
CDR3 length: 14
D gene: TRBD1
V gene: TRBV7-9
CDR3 DNA: TGTGCCAGCAGCCTCCGGACAGGGGGAGATACGCAGTATTTT
CDR3 protein: CASSLRTGGDTQYF

J gene: TRBJ1-2
clone size: -
CDR3 length: 15
D gene: TRBD1
V gene: TRBV5-6
CDR3 DNA: TGTGCCAGCAGCTTCCCCCCACAGGGGGACTATGGCTACACCTTC
CDR3 protein: CASSFPPQGDYGYTF

J gene: TRBJ2-7
clone size: -
CDR3 length: 15
D gene: -
V gene: TRBV24-1
CDR3 DNA: TGTGCCACCAGTGATGGACAAAAAGGCTCCTACGAGCAGTACTTC
CDR3 protein: CATSDGQKGSYEQYF

J gene: TRBJ1-5
clone size: -
CDR3 length: 13
D gene: -
V gene: TRBV27
CDR3 DNA: TGTGCCAGCAGCCAGGGTAGCAATCAGCCCCAGCATTTT
CDR3 protein: CASSQGSNQPQHF

J gene: TRBJ2-1
clone size: once
CDR3 length: 16
D gene: TRBD2
V gene: TRBV7-3
CDR3 DNA: TGTGCCAGCGGGACTAGCGGGGGGGCCTTGTACAATGAGCAGTTCTTC
CDR3 protein: CASGTSGGALYNEQFF

J gene: TRBJ2-7
clone size: once
CDR3 length: 15
D gene: -
V gene: TRBV7-6
CDR3 DNA: TGTGCCAGCAGCACAATGAAAAACCTTGATTACGAGCAGTACTTC
CDR3 protein: CASSTMKNLDYEQYF

J gene: TRBJ1-2
clone size: once
CDR3 length: 14
D gene: -
V gene: TRBV19
CDR3 DNA: TGTGCCAGTAGTATAGCCCCAAGCTACTATGGCTACACCTTC
CDR3 protein: CASSIAPSYYGYTF

J gene: TRBJ1-2
clone size: -
CDR3 length: 16
D gene: TRBD1
V gene: TRBV2
CDR3 DNA: TGTGCCAGCACCGACCCCCCCGGGACAGGGGAAAACGGCTACACCTTC
CDR3 protein: CASTDPPGTGENGYTF

J gene: TRBJ2-3
clone size: -
CDR3 length: 14
D gene: -
V gene: TRBV7-3
CDR3 DNA: TGTGCCAGCAGCTTACGGACAGCGGCAGATACGCAGTATTTT
CDR3 protein: CASSLRTAADTQYF

J gene: TRBJ1-5
clone size: -
CDR3 length: 14
D gene: -
V gene: TRBV5-6
CDR3 DNA: TGTGCCAGCAGCTTGTCTCAGCGCCATCAGCCCCAGCATTTT
CDR3 protein: CASSLSQRHQPQHF

J gene: TRBJ1-2
clone size: -
CDR3 length: 17
D gene: TRBD1
V gene: TRBV7-6
CDR3 DNA: TGTGCCAGCAGCTTAGGACAGGGGAATTCCCTTTTTGCCGGCTACACCTTC
CDR3 protein: CASSLGQGNSLFAGYTF